The 25 T cell receptor beta chains reported below all come from one sample, sequenced in a study of T cell repertoires in cytomegalovirus infection. TCRdb reanalysed the reads using MiXCR and keeps one entry per CDR3 protein. The sample shows about 890,000 distinct CDR3 sequences, about a third of them seen only once. Their specific antigens are unknown. The material was cultured CD8+ T cells from PBMCs, obtained from culture after CMV antigen stimulation. The receptors were sampled from a human donor in good health (CMV status not recorded). Some clones in this sample may be carry-over from other donors' samples.

The chain uses TRBV19 and TRBJ2-1, with D tentatively TRBD1 (5 bases). This CDR3 contains 14 residues. Deletions cut 10 bases from V and 3 bases from J, with 16 bases between. CDR1 and CDR2 from the germline V gene are LNHDA and SQIVND (reference sequence). CDR3 DNA: TGTGCCACTAAGGGGTTGATGGACTACAATGAGCAGTTCTTC. As protein: CATKGLMDYNEQFF.

V and J are TRBV6-6 and TRBJ1-4; possible D gene TRBD1, 5 bases. The CDR3 is 15 residues long. Per germline, CDR1 MNHNY and CDR2 SVGAGI (reference sequence). The V end lost 2 bases, the J end lost 3 bases, and 10 bases lay between the germline ends. CDR3 sequence: CASSYNRGANEKLFF. CDR3 in DNA: TGTGCCAGCAGTTACAACCGGGGGGCTAATGAAAAACTGTTTTTT.

This chain connects TRBV6-1 to TRBJ2-2; a possible D gene is TRBD2 (6 bases). Trimming took off 0 bases at V and 0 bases at J, with 11 bases between the two ends. Germline lookup yields CDR1 MNHNS and CDR2 SASEGT. The CDR3 is 17 amino acids. CDR3 bases: TGTGCCAGCAGTGAAGCGGGACTCCATACGAACACCGGGGAGCTGTTTTTT. Its translation: CASSEAGLHTNTGELFF.

This clonotype occurred a few times. The V gene is TRBV19, the J gene TRBJ2-1; D assignment may be TRBD1 or TRBD2 (6 bases each). V shed 5 bases and J shed 7 bases, with 12 bases lying between them. This CDR3 region has 13 residues. Germline-derived CDR1 and CDR2 are LNHDA and SQIVND (reference sequence). CDR3 amino acids: CASSGGLKNEQFF. The CDR3 coding sequence is TGTGCCAGTAGTGGGGGGCTGAAGAATGAGCAGTTCTTC.

This clonotype was found a few times. This rearrangement joins TRBV10-3 to TRBJ1-3; TRBD1 agrees at 9 bases. V lost 6 bases to trimming and J lost 4 bases; unmatched junction nucleotides: 7. Germline CDR1 is ENHRY and CDR2 is SYGVKD. The CDR3 contains 15 residues. CDR3 residues: CAIRTGQGQGNTIYF. Written as DNA, the CDR3 is TGTGCCATCAGGACGGGACAGGGACAGGGAAACACCATATATTTT.

This clonotype was counted between two and nine times. The gene calls are TRBV7-8 and TRBJ2-1, with 7 bases identical to TRBD2. J was trimmed by 5 bases and V by 0 bases; bases with no gene match: 7. Germline values: CDR1 SGHVS, CDR2 FQNEAQ. The CDR3 is made up of 16 amino acids. The CDR3 protein is CASSLALGGGHNEQFF. Here the CDR3 DNA reads TGTGCCAGCAGCTTAGCCCTGGGGGGGGGACACAATGAGCAGTTCTTC.

This clonotype has a handful of counts. V is TRBV27 and J is TRBJ2-5; 9 positions agree with TRBD1. The CDR3 is 15 residues long. Looked up from germline, CDR1 is MNHEY and CDR2 is SMNVEV (reference sequence). The V segment lost 5 bases and the J segment 2 bases; nucleotides outside the gene matches: 6. In DNA, the CDR3 is TGTGCCAGCAGTAATGGACAGGGGACGCAAGAGACCCAGTACTTC. Protein product: CASSNGQGTQETQYF.

The V call is TRBV7-9, the J call TRBJ2-5; D remains ambiguous. The germline CDR1 and CDR2 sequences are SEHNR and FQNEAQ (reference sequence). Between the trimmed V and J ends, which lost 4 bases and 7 bases, there was a span of 19 bases. There are 15 residues in the CDR3. DNA for the CDR3: TGTGCCAGCAGCTCTAGGGTGGCTAGTCTCGGGACCCAGTACTTC. Translating it yields CASSSRVASLGTQYF.

The rearrangement links TRBV2 to TRBJ2-2; a weak D match, TRBD1 (6 bases). V dropped 7 bases and J dropped 4 bases, with 10 bases sitting between them. This CDR3 region has 13 residues. Germline-derived CDR1 and CDR2 are SNHLY and FYNNEI. The CDR3 reads CASMGTTTGELFF. The CDR3 DNA is TGTGCCAGCATGGGGACAACCACCGGGGAGCTGTTTTTT. The complete variable domain, with remaining parts taken from reference TRBV2 and TRBJ2-2, reads EPEVTQTPSHQVTQMGQEVILRCVPISNHLYFYWYRQILGQKVEFLVSFYNNEISEKSEIFDDQFSVERPDGSNFTLKIRSTKLEDSAMYFCASMGTTTGELFFGEGSRLTVL.

The chain employs TRBV19 and TRBJ1-1, with D perhaps TRBD1 (5 bases). Looked up from germline, CDR1 is LNHDA and CDR2 is SQIVND (reference sequence). V was shortened by 9 bases and J by 10 bases, with 12 bases between the two germline ends. The CDR3 is 10 amino acids. CDR3 DNA: TGTGCCAGCCGTGGGGCCGGAGCTTTCTTT. Its protein is CASRGAGAFF.

Notes on this clonotype: A junction end diverges from the germline sequence, so it may reflect a read error. This chain uses TRBV9 with TRBJ2-3, with TRBD2 matching over 10 bases. This CDR3 comprises 17 residues. Germline V gene lookup returns CDR1 SGDLS and CDR2 YYNGEE. CDR3 bases: TGTGCCAGCAGCGTGCCGGCTAGCGGGGGAGTCACAAATACGCAGTATTTT. This codes for CASSVPASGGVTNTQYF.

With regard to this clonotype: The junction shows a germline mismatch at one end, possibly a read error. The J gene is TRBJ2-1, the V gene TRBV2, with 7 bases aligning to TRBD2. This CDR3 has 10 residues. Germline CDR1 SNHLY, CDR2 FYNNEI. CDR3 residues: CASTGRRGVF. In nucleotides, the CDR3 is TGTGCCAGCACAGGGCGCCGGGGGGTCTTC.

V and J are TRBV27 and TRBJ1-5; perhaps TRBD1 as D (6 bases). Germline V gives CDR1 MNHEY, CDR2 SMNVEV (reference sequence). Between the trimmed V and J ends, which lost 2 bases and 1 base, there was a span of 15 bases. The CDR3 runs to 17 residues. CDR3 loop: CASSLVQGGGSNQPQHF. In DNA form, the CDR3 reads TGTGCCAGCAGTTTAGTCCAGGGAGGGGGAAGCAATCAGCCCCAGCATTTT.

The J gene is TRBJ2-2, the V gene TRBV7-6, with D unclear. CDR1 is SGHVS and CDR2 is FNYEAQ in the germline V gene. This CDR3 is built from 16 residues. Trimming shortened V by 0 bases and J by 0 bases, and 8 bases separated the two germline ends. Written as DNA, the CDR3 is TGTGCCAGCAGCTTAGCGCTTAGCCCGAACACCGGGGAGCTGTTTTTT. Amino acids: CASSLALSPNTGELFF.

This clonotype was picked up a small number of times. The V call is TRBV27, the J call TRBJ1-5; TRBD1 matches at 7 bases. Losses at the gene ends were 6 bases for V and 7 bases for J; bases not matched to a gene: 6. CDR3 size: 13 residues. From germline, CDR1 is MNHEY and CDR2 SMNVEV (reference sequence). CDR3 amino acids: CASRPNRGQPQHF. The CDR3 DNA sequence: TGTGCCAGCAGACCGAACAGGGGACAGCCCCAGCATTTT.

The rearrangement joins TRBV7-9 to TRBJ1-2; the D is unclear. Germline V CDR1 and CDR2: SEHNR, FQNEAQ (reference sequence). This CDR3 contains 15 residues. V was clipped by 1 base and J by 6 bases, with 15 bases between them. The CDR3 nucleotides are TGTGCCAGCAGCTTAGAGGATAACGATATGCATGGCTACACCTTC. Its translation is CASSLEDNDMHGYTF.

As for this clonotype: A junction boundary mismatches the germline segment, possibly from a read error. CDR3 sequence: CVSRGEGARTGELFF. CDR3 nucleotides: TGTGTCAGCAGAGGGGAGGGGGCTCGCACCGGGGAGCTGTTTTTT. This chain uses TRBV6-5 with TRBJ2-2; perhaps D is TRBD1 or TRBD2 (7 bases each). From germline, CDR1 is MNHEY and CDR2 SVGAGI. This CDR3 has 15 residues.

There are a few counts of this clonotype. The chain employs TRBV7-2 and TRBJ2-7; 7 bases align to TRBD1. The CDR3 has 14 residues. V gave up 6 bases and J gave up 2 bases; unmatched junction bases: 7. Germline CDR1 is SGHTA and CDR2 is FQGNSA. The CDR3 sequence: CASRPPGQTYEQYF. As DNA, the CDR3 is TGTGCCAGCAGACCTCCGGGACAGACCTACGAGCAGTACTTC.

In this sample, this clonotype turned up many times. The V and J genes are TRBV7-2 and TRBJ2-5, with 12 positions matching TRBD2. Germline loops: CDR1 SGHTA, CDR2 FQGNSA. This CDR3 is 17 amino acids long. Trimming removed 0 bases from V and 1 base from J; junction bases left unmatched: 3. The CDR3 protein is CASSLAASGGAQETQYF. The CDR3 bases are TGTGCCAGCAGCTTAGCGGCTAGCGGGGGGGCCCAAGAGACCCAGTACTTC.

The chain has TRBV4-2 and TRBJ2-2; 7 positions match TRBD2. The CDR3 runs 17 residues. The germline CDR1 and CDR2 sequences are LGHNA and YNFKEQ. V was pared by 0 bases and J by 1 base, with 5 bases of the junction left unmatched. CDR3 amino acids: CASSQDVGGGNTGELFF. CDR3 sequence (DNA): TGTGCCAGCAGCCAAGATGTCGGCGGGGGGAACACCGGGGAGCTGTTTTTT.

This clonotype was counted between two and nine times. V and J are TRBV12-3 or TRBV12-4 and TRBJ1-2; 8 bases map to TRBD1. The J segment lost 6 bases and the V segment lost 3 bases, leaving 3 bases of the junction unmatched. The CDR3 contains 13 residues. CDR3 in amino acids: CASSFRGRDGYTF. DNA of the CDR3: TGTGCCAGCAGTTTCAGGGGGCGGGATGGCTACACCTTC.

The chain has TRBV28 and TRBJ2-1; the match to TRBD1 covers 7 bases. Trimming at V came to 5 bases and at J to 14 bases, leaving 15 bases not matched to a gene. From germline, CDR1 is MDHEN and CDR2 SYDVKM. The length of the CDR3 is 14 residues. CDR3 region: CASSTGAPTGEKFF. The CDR3 DNA reads as TGTGCCAGCAGTACAGGTGCCCCTACAGGGGAGAAGTTCTTC.

This clonotype was recorded a few times. The genes are TRBV6-1 and TRBJ1-2; D ambiguous. Between the trimmed V and J ends, which lost 7 bases and 8 bases, there was a span of 23 bases. This CDR3 has 15 residues. Germline V gene sequence: CDR1 MNHNS, CDR2 SASEGT. The CDR3 reads CASKIRHGSPWGYTF. The DNA of the CDR3 is TGTGCCAGCAAGATAAGGCATGGCTCTCCCTGGGGCTACACCTTC.

This clonotype was picked up many times. This chain uses TRBV7-9 with TRBJ1-1; D is possibly TRBD1 (5 bases). In germline, CDR1 is SEHNR, CDR2 FQNEAQ (reference sequence). V lost 8 bases and J lost 5, with 9 bases in between. CDR3 length: 11 residues. CDR3 in DNA: TGTGCCAGCGGGGGTAGGACTGAAGCTTTCTTT. Translation: CASGGRTEAFF.

The chain combines TRBV19 with TRBJ1-2, with TRBD1 identical over 9 bases. Germline CDR1 is LNHDA and CDR2 is SQIVND (reference sequence). The ends lost 6 bases at V and 4 bases at J; junction bases unmatched: 12. The CDR3 is 16 residues long. CDR3 protein: CASRITGDRAPYGYTF. The CDR3 bases are TGTGCCAGTAGGATAACGGGGGACAGGGCCCCCTATGGCTACACCTTC.